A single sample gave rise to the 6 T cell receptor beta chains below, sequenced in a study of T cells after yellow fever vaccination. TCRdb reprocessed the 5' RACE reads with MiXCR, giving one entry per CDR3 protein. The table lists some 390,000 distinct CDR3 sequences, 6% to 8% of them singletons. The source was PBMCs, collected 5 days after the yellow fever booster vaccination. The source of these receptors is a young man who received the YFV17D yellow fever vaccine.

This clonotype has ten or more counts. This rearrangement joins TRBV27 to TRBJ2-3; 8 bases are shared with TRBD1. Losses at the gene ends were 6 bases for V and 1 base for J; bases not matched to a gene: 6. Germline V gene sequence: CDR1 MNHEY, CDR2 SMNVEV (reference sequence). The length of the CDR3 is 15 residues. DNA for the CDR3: TGTGCCAGCAGGTCAGGGGGCCTTCGCACAGATACGCAGTATTTT. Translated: CASRSGGLRTDTQYF.

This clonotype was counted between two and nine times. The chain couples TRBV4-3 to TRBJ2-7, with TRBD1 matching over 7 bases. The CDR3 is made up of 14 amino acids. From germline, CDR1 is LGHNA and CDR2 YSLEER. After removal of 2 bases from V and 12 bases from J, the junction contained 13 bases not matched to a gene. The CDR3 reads CASSQTRQGGWRYF. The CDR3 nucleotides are TGCGCCAGCAGCCAAACTAGACAGGGTGGTTGGCGGTACTTC.

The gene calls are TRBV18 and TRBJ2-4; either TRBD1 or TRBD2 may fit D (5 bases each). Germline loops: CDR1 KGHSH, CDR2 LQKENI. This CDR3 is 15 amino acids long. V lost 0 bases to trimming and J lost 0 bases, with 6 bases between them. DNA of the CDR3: TGTGCCAGCTCACCACCGGGGGTAGCCAAAAACATTCAGTACTTC. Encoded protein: CASSPPGVAKNIQYF.

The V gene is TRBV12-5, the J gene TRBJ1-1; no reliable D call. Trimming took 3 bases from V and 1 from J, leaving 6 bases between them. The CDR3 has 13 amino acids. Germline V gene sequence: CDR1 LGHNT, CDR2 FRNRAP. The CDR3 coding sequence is TGTGCTAGTGGTTTAGGAGGGAACACTGAAGCTTTCTTT. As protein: CASGLGGNTEAFF.

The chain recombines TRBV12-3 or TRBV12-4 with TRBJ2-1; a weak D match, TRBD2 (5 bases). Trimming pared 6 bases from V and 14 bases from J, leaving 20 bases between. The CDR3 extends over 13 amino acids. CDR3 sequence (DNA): TGTGCCAGCAGCCTTAGCGCAACTCGGGCGGAGTTCTTC. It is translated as CASSLSATRAEFF.

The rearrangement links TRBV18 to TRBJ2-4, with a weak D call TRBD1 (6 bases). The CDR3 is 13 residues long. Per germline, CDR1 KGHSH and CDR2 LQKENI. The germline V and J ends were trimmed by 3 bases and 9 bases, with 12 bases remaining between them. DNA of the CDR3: TGTGCCAGCTCACCGGGAGACAGGAGCATTCAGTACTTC. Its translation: CASSPGDRSIQYF.